A selection of T cell receptor beta chains follows, all from one sample in a study of neurological immune-mediated disorders. TCRdb re-derived calls from the 5' RACE reads in MiXCR, one entry per CDR3 protein. The data contain approximately 66,000 distinct CDR3 sequences, roughly 4.5% of them singletons. Sequencing was done on a sample of PBMCs. All receptors come from a man aged 30-40 years with multiple sclerosis. The CDR3 runs from the conserved cysteine through the conserved F or W. The D gene is left open where the match is weak. Some rows mark clone size as missing; the rest say once, few, many or name a class of expanded clone.

size	length	V	D	J	DNA	CDR3
few	13	TRBV6-6	TRBD1	TRBJ1-1	TGTGCCAGCACAAACAGGGGTCCTACTGAAGCTTTCTTT	CASTNRGPTEAFF
many	17	TRBV5-6	.	TRBJ2-2	TGTGCCAGCAGCCTACTTTTGAGGGGGGCCAACACCGGGGAGCTGTTTTTT	CASSLLLRGANTGELFF
many	16	TRBV12-3/TRBV12-4	TRBD1	TRBJ1-6	TGTGCCAGCAGTTCGACCGGGACAGGCCAAAATTCACCCCTCCACTTT	CASSSTGTGQNSPLHF
.	13	TRBV10-1	TRBD1	TRBJ2-7	TGCGCCAGCAGTGAAGGGGGCCCCTACGAGCAGTACTTC	CASSEGGPYEQYF
few	12	TRBV7-2	.	TRBJ2-5	TGTGCCAGCAGCTGGGGATCGGGGACCCAGTACTTC	CASSWGSGTQYF
many	14	TRBV7-2	.	TRBJ2-7	TGTGCCAGCAGTTCGGGCCTAGCCGGAGACGAGCAGTACTTC	CASSSGLAGDEQYF
many	14	TRBV12-3/TRBV12-4	.	TRBJ2-3	TGTGCCAGCAGTTTTTCCCCCGGCACAGATACGCAGTATTTT	CASSFSPGTDTQYF
many	15	TRBV27	TRBD2	TRBJ2-7	TGTGCCAGCAGTCCATTAGCGGGGGGGGGCTACGAGCAGTACTTC	CASSPLAGGGYEQYF
many	14	TRBV20-1	TRBD1	TRBJ1-1	TGCAGTGCTAGGACAGGGGGCGCGAACACTGAAGCTTTCTTT	CSARTGGANTEAFF
many	12	TRBV27	.	TRBJ1-6	TGTGCCAGCAGTTTATTGAATTCACCCCTCCACTTT	CASSLLNSPLHF
many	17	TRBV7-3	.	TRBJ2-6	TGTGCCAGCAGCCCACGACAGCCGATCTCTGGGGCCAACGTCCTGACTTTC	CASSPRQPISGANVLTF